The 9 T cell receptor beta chains presented below share a single source sample, sequenced in a study of shared clonotypes between healthy human individuals. Produced via immunoSEQ multiplex PCR; TCRdb's table is partial and in-frame only. The sample has hundreds of thousands of clones; approximately 71% are singletons. What was sequenced was PBMCs. All receptors come from a middle-aged woman in good health. Some clones in this sample may be carry-over from other donors' samples.

This chain uses TRBV19 with TRBJ2-2; 8 bases align to TRBD2. With 3 bases clipped from V and 7 bases from J, the junction kept 7 bases outside the gene matches. The CDR3 spans 15 residues. In germline, CDR1 is LNHDA, CDR2 SQIVND (reference sequence). CDR3 amino acids: CASSIAAGADGELFF. The CDR3 nucleotides are TGTGCCAGTAGTATTGCAGCGGGAGCCGACGGGGAGCTGTTTTTT.

A remark on this clone: A much more abundant neighbour one base away suggests this may be a read error. The chain recombines TRBV7-9 with TRBJ1-3; 8 bases map to TRBD1. The CDR3 has 15 amino acids. The germline gives CDR1 SEHNR, CDR2 FQNEAQ (reference sequence). The CDR3: CASSSTDRGGNTMYF. For the CDR3, the DNA is TGTGCCAGCAGCTCGACTGACAGGGGTGGAAACACCATGTATTTT.

With regard to this clone: Other nucleotide sequences from this sample produce the same CDR3. This chain links TRBV5-4 with TRBJ2-5, with 7 nucleotides matching TRBD2. Matching the DNA end better, TRBJ2-7 makes the J call doubtful. The CDR3 runs to 16 residues. Germline CDR1 reads SGHNT; CDR2 reads YYREEE (reference sequence). The chain's CDR3 is CASSRGWTRGSYEQYF. The CDR3 DNA reads as TGTGCCAGCAGCCGAGGTTGGACTAGGGGCTCCTACGAGCAGTACTTC.

The chain employs TRBV30 and TRBJ2-1, with D perhaps matching TRBD2 (7 bases). Per germline, CDR1 GTSNPN and CDR2 SVGIG (reference sequence). V was clipped by 3 bases and J by 4 bases, with 19 bases between them. The CDR3 contains 16 residues. The CDR3 coding sequence is TGTGCCTGGAGGGGCAAAGGGGGGGTCATTTACAATGAGCAGTTCTTC. Amino acid sequence: CAWRGKGGVIYNEQFF.

Details on this clone: It differs at one base from a far larger clone, so likely a read error. This chain links TRBV20-1 with TRBJ2-5; D is unresolved. Trimming shortened V by 5 bases and J by 5 bases, and 9 bases separated the two germline ends. This CDR3 region has 11 residues. From germline, CDR1 is DFQATT and CDR2 SNEGSKA (reference sequence). The DNA for the CDR3 is TGCAGTGCTCGCACCCCGGAGACCCAGTACTTC. This codes for CSARTPETQYF.

On this clone itself: It differs at one base from a far larger clone, so likely a read error. The same CDR3 is also encoded by other DNA sequences in this sample. This rearrangement joins TRBV28 to TRBJ2-5; D is unresolved. The CDR3 totals 12 residues. From germline, CDR1 is MDHEN and CDR2 SYDVKM. CDR3 sequence: CASSLNPQTQYF. DNA of the CDR3: TGCGCCAGCAGTTTAAACCCGCAGACCCAGTACTTC.

The chain is built from TRBV6-1 and TRBJ2-7, with D possibly matching TRBD1 (6 bases). This CDR3 spans 14 amino acids. V lost 6 bases, J lost 2 bases, and 14 bases lay in between. The V gene's germline CDR1 is MNHNS and CDR2 SASEGT. The CDR3 DNA is TGTGCCAGCAGGCTGACAGGAACTCCCTACGAGCAGTACTTC. Amino acids: CASRLTGTPYEQYF.

This rearrangement joins TRBV5-1 to TRBJ2-7; the D gene is possibly TRBD1 (7 bases). Per the germline V gene, CDR1 is SGHRS and CDR2 is YFSETQ. The CDR3 is made up of 13 amino acids. V was shortened by 2 bases and J by 3 bases, with 9 bases between the two germline ends. The CDR3 coding sequence is TGCGCCAGCAGCTTCCAGGGGGGCTACGAGCAGTACTTC. Its translation: CASSFQGGYEQYF.

The V gene is TRBV10-2, the J gene TRBJ1-2; D unresolved. V lost 5 bases, J lost 5 bases, and 12 bases lay in between. The germline V gene has CDR1 WSHSY and CDR2 SAAADI. CDR3 length: 13 residues. CDR3 loop: CASSPGPHYGYTF. The CDR3 DNA sequence: TGCGCCAGCAGTCCGGGCCCTCATTATGGCTACACCTTC.